One and the same sample provided the 23 T cell receptor beta chains below, sequenced in a study of T-cell reconstitution after alpha-beta-depleted transplantation in children. Using unique molecular identifiers, the investigators prepared the TCRbeta library. In TCRdb, the PCR reads were re-called with MiXCR into one record per CDR3 protein. This sample has a few hundred thousand distinct CDR3 sequences; more than 20% occur once, and the top ten carry 35% to 40%. The material was PBMCs, obtained before TCRalphabeta/CD19-depleted stem cell transplant. Every receptor here comes from a boy less than two years old with Wiskott-Aldrich syndrome, due to receive a stem cell transplant.

V gene TRBV20-1 combines with J gene TRBJ2-3, with D tentatively TRBD2 (6 bases). This CDR3 contains 14 residues. Germline values: CDR1 DFQATT, CDR2 SNEGSKA (reference sequence). V lost 3 bases and J 2 bases, leaving 12 bases between the germline ends. CDR3: CSAREGSATDTQYF. CDR3 DNA: TGCAGTGCTAGGGAGGGTAGCGCCACAGATACGCAGTATTTT.

The gene calls are TRBV25-1 and TRBJ1-6; D is unclear. Germline-derived CDR1 and CDR2 are MGHDK and SYGVNS. The CDR3 is made up of 12 amino acids. Trimming shortened V by 2 bases and J by 12 bases, and 8 bases separated the two germline ends. The CDR3 DNA is TGTGCCAGCAGTGAAGGGCGGGAACCCCTCCACTTT. Translated: CASSEGREPLHF.

The J gene is TRBJ2-1, the V gene TRBV15, with 10 nucleotides matching TRBD2. The germline V gene encodes CDR1 LNHNV and CDR2 YYDKDF (reference sequence). The ends lost 3 bases at V and 6 bases at J; junction bases unmatched: 8. CDR3 length: 16 amino acids. CDR3 DNA sequence: TGTGCCACCAGCAGTCCCAAAGCGGGAGGGGGCAATGAGCAGTTCTTC. Protein: CATSSPKAGGGNEQFF.

This clonotype was recorded many times. V and J are TRBV20-1 and TRBJ2-3; TRBD2 might be the D (6 bases). Germline V gene sequence: CDR1 DFQATT, CDR2 SNEGSKA (reference sequence). Trimming took 0 bases from V and 4 from J, leaving 17 bases between them. The CDR3 has 16 residues. The CDR3 region is CSARDLVSGPSDTQYF. The CDR3 bases are TGCAGTGCTAGAGATCTTGTTAGCGGCCCTTCAGATACGCAGTATTTT.

This clonotype was counted between two and nine times. The chain is built from TRBV29-1 and TRBJ2-3; D is uncertain. The CDR3 is 13 residues long. The germline gives CDR1 SQVTM, CDR2 ANQGSEA. The V and J ends lost 6 bases and 4 bases respectively, with 14 bases between them. CDR3 sequence: CSVRGRISDTQYF. As DNA, the CDR3 is TGCAGCGTACGAGGCCGGATTTCAGATACGCAGTATTTT.

This rearrangement joins TRBV6-1 to TRBJ1-2; TRBD1 is a possible D gene (6 bases). In germline, CDR1 is MNHNS, CDR2 SASEGT. The V end was cut by 4 bases, the J end by 3 bases, with 12 bases between. The CDR3 extends over 14 amino acids. Here the CDR3 reads CASSVYPGDYGYTF. In DNA form, the CDR3 reads TGTGCCAGCAGTGTCTATCCAGGGGACTATGGCTACACCTTC.

The rearrangement joins TRBV28 to TRBJ2-2, with TRBD1 as a possible D gene (5 bases). V was pared by 4 bases and J by 1 base, with 10 bases between. This CDR3 has 15 amino acids. CDR1 is MDHEN and CDR2 is SYDVKM in the germline V gene. In DNA form, the CDR3 reads TGTGCCAGCAGTTCTCAGGGATGGAACACCGGGGAGCTGTTTTTT. Its translation is CASSSQGWNTGELFF.

This chain connects TRBV4-2 to TRBJ2-7; 7 bases align to TRBD1. The V and J ends lost 2 bases and 1 base, in that order; junction bases with no gene match: 11. The CDR3 spans 17 residues. Per germline, CDR1 LGHNA and CDR2 YNFKEQ. The CDR3 spells CASSQTAGTVLSYEQYF. For the CDR3, the DNA is TGTGCCAGCAGCCAAACTGCCGGGACAGTACTTTCCTACGAGCAGTACTTC.

This clonotype was counted between two and nine times. The gene calls are TRBV6-1 and TRBJ2-7, with TRBD2 matching over 8 bases. This CDR3 comprises 16 residues. V was clipped by 6 bases and J by 2 bases; unmatched bases: 12. Germline V gene lookup returns CDR1 MNHNS and CDR2 SASEGT. This chain's CDR3 is CASRSGGAGVPYEQYF. CDR3 nucleotides: TGTGCCAGCAGATCGGGGGGAGCGGGGGTACCCTACGAGCAGTACTTC.

This clonotype turned up a few times. The J gene is TRBJ2-3, the V gene TRBV20-1, with TRBD2 matching 8 bases. This CDR3 is built from 18 residues. Germline lookup yields CDR1 DFQATT and CDR2 SNEGSKA (reference sequence). DNA for the CDR3: TGCAGCGTTCGGGGCGGGAGGAGGATGGGCCTGAGCACAGATACGCAGTATTTT. It translates to CSVRGGRRMGLSTDTQYF.

The J gene is TRBJ2-1, the V gene TRBV19; 7 bases map to TRBD2. This CDR3 is built from 12 residues. The J segment lost 10 bases and the V segment lost 4 bases, leaving 4 bases of the junction unmatched. Germline CDR1 reads LNHDA; CDR2 reads SQIVND (reference sequence). Here the CDR3 reads CASSNRLAEQFF. CDR3 sequence (DNA): TGTGCCAGTAGTAACCGACTAGCCGAGCAGTTCTTC.

This clonotype showed up just a few times. The rearrangement joins TRBV7-2 to TRBJ2-3, with TRBD1 as a possible D gene (5 bases). V lost 6 bases, J lost 4 bases, and 20 bases lay in between. The CDR3 is 16 residues long. Germline lookup yields CDR1 SGHTA and CDR2 FQGNSA. The chain's CDR3 is CASSLRTGSSADTQYF. CDR3 bases: TGTGCCAGCAGTCTCCGCACAGGAAGCTCCGCAGATACGCAGTATTTT.

This clonotype was counted between two and nine times. The rearrangement links TRBV6-4 to TRBJ1-6; D uncertain. The CDR3 runs 13 residues. The germline gives CDR1 MRHNA, CDR2 SNTAGT. Deletions cut 3 bases from V and 10 bases from J, with 10 bases between. CDR3 DNA sequence: TGTGCCAGCAGTGAAAAGGGAGGATCACCCCTCCACTTT. Its translation: CASSEKGGSPLHF.

The chain links TRBV5-1 to TRBJ2-5; tentative D call: TRBD2 (6 bases). Trimming stripped 4 bases from V and 1 base from J, with 8 bases between. The CDR3 has 13 amino acids. Per germline, CDR1 SGHRS and CDR2 YFSETQ. CDR3: CASSVAAQETQYF. CDR3 nucleotide sequence: TGCGCCAGCAGCGTAGCGGCCCAAGAGACCCAGTACTTC.

The chain links TRBV5-1 to TRBJ2-7; 10 bases agree with TRBD2. CDR3 size: 17 residues. In germline, CDR1 is SGHRS, CDR2 YFSETQ. V lost 2 bases and J lost 7; bases outside the gene matches: 15. In nucleotides, the CDR3 is TGCGCCAGCAGCTTCCTAAAACGAAGCGGGAGGGCAGGGGAGCAGTACTTC. It specifies CASSFLKRSGRAGEQYF.

The sample holds a few counts of this clonotype. This CDR3 is CASRIGRPPANTGELFF. The CDR3 nucleotides are TGTGCCAGCAGAATCGGACGGCCCCCGGCGAACACCGGGGAGCTGTTTTTT. The genes are TRBV6-1 and TRBJ2-2; D unresolved. This CDR3 region has 17 residues. The germline V gene has CDR1 MNHNS and CDR2 SASEGT. V lost 6 bases and J lost 0, with 17 bases in between.

The chain uses TRBV28 and TRBJ2-1, with D possibly being TRBD1 or TRBD2 (5 bases each). CDR1 and CDR2 (germline): MDHEN, SYDVKM. Trimming stripped 8 bases from V and 10 bases from J, with 27 bases between. This CDR3 contains 16 residues. CDR3 bases: TGTGCCAGCCGATCAAGGAGGTGGGGGAGTAGGGTGGAGCAGTTCTTC. Its translation is CASRSRRWGSRVEQFF.

The V gene is TRBV20-1, the J gene TRBJ2-1; the match to TRBD2 covers 9 bases. CDR1 is DFQATT and CDR2 is SNEGSKA in the germline V gene (reference sequence). After removal of 2 bases from V and 1 base from J, the junction contained 12 bases not matched to a gene. The CDR3 extends over 18 amino acids. The CDR3 reads CSARKLAGALLSYNEQFF. CDR3 in DNA: TGCAGTGCTAGAAAACTAGCGGGTGCCCTATTGTCCTACAATGAGCAGTTCTTC.

The chain is built from TRBV28 and TRBJ2-1; tentatively, D is TRBD1 (7 bases). The length of the CDR3 is 19 residues. Germline values: CDR1 MDHEN, CDR2 SYDVKM. Trimming removed 1 base at V and 2 bases at J, with 21 bases between. CDR3 coding DNA: TGTGCCAGCAGTTTATTAAAGCCGGGGGTTACAGGGGCCTACAATGAGCAGTTCTTC. Its translation is CASSLLKPGVTGAYNEQFF.

The chain recombines TRBV5-4 with TRBJ2-5, with 8 bases matching TRBD1. The CDR3 loop spans 15 amino acids. Germline V CDR1 and CDR2: SGHNT, YYREEE (reference sequence). J lost 2 bases, V lost 2 bases, and 5 bases had no gene match. CDR3 residues: CASSFVWTGQETQYF. CDR3 bases: TGTGCCAGCAGCTTCGTGTGGACAGGGCAAGAGACCCAGTACTTC.

In this sample, this clonotype turned up a few times. The rearrangement joins TRBV9 to TRBJ2-3; 8 positions match TRBD1. The CDR3 consists of 19 residues. Looked up from germline, CDR1 is SGDLS and CDR2 is YYNGEE. Unmatched junction bases numbered 15, after V lost 1 base and J lost 2 bases. The CDR3 loop reads CASSVIGQGSLSSTDTQYF. The CDR3 DNA reads TGTGCCAGCAGCGTAATCGGACAGGGTTCGCTTTCCTCCACAGATACGCAGTATTTT.

This chain links TRBV28 with TRBJ1-3; no reliable D call. CDR1 and CDR2 from the germline V gene are MDHEN and SYDVKM. V was pared by 3 bases and J by 2 bases, with 8 bases between. The CDR3 runs to 14 residues. CDR3 sequence (DNA): TGTGCCAGCAGTTTGGTCACAACTGGAAACACCATATATTTT. Amino acid sequence: CASSLVTTGNTIYF.

The genes are TRBV4-1 and TRBJ2-1; TRBD2 matches at 11 bases. CDR3 length: 18 amino acids. The germline gives CDR1 MGHRA, CDR2 YSYEKL. Trimming removed 0 bases from V and 7 bases from J; junction bases left unmatched: 11. The CDR3 protein is CASSQDGTSGSPWNEQFF. CDR3 sequence (DNA): TGCGCCAGCAGCCAAGATGGTACTAGCGGGAGCCCTTGGAATGAGCAGTTCTTC.